Described below is a single TCR beta chain sequence and its context. This entry is derived from a study of blood T cell repertoires in COVID-19. Across the study: Acute-phase and convalescent COVID-19 samples originated in the United States, Italy and Spain. Sources were T cells, B-cell-depleted T cells, or PBMCs; the material itself was cDNA or gDNA.

Per the original data handling: Estimates of nucleated cell counts were drawn from the amplification of reference gene primers. Clones were sequenced by immunoSEQ multiplex PCR, and TCRdb holds only the in-frame ones, with some missing. The V and J calls and clone size come from that table; D and trimming were worked out from the DNA. Among roughly 93,000 clones listed, about nine tenths were seen once. V lost 7 bases to trimming and J lost 1 base, with 7 bases between them. CDR1 is MNHEY and CDR2 is SVGAGI in the germline V gene. The CDR3 is made up of 13 amino acids. The J gene is TRBJ2-2, the V gene TRBV6-5, with D possibly matching TRBD1 (5 bases). Input material: peripheral blood. The source of this sequence is a human donor in a cohort sampled during active COVID-19. This CDR3 is CASTGQNTGELFF. CDR3 DNA sequence: TGTGCCAGCACCGGACAGAACACCGGGGAGCTGTTTTTT.